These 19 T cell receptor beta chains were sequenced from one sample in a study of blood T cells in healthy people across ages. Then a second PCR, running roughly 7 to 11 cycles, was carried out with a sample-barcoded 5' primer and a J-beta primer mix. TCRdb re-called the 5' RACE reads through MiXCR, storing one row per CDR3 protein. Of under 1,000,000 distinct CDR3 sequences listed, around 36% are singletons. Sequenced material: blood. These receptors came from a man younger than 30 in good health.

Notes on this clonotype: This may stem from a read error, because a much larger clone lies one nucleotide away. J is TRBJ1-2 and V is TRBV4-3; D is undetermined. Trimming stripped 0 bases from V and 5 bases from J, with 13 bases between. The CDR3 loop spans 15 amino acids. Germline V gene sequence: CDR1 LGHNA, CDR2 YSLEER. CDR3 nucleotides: TGCGCCAGCAGCCAAGATAGGAGGGATTTTTATGGCTACACCTTC. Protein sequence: CASSQDRRDFYGYTF.

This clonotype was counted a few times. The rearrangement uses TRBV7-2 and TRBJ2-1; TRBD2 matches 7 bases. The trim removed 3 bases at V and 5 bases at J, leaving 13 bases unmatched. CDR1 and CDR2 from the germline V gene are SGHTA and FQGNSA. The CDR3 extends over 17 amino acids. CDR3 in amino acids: CASSLFWLASGNNEQFF. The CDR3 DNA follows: TGTGCCAGCAGCTTGTTTTGGTTGGCTAGCGGCAACAATGAGCAGTTCTTC.

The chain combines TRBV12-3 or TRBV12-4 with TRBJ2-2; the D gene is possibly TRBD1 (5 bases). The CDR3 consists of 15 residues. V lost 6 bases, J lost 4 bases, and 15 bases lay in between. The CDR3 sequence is CASSTTEASTGELFF. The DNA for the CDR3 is TGTGCCAGCAGCACGACAGAAGCTAGCACCGGGGAGCTGTTTTTT.

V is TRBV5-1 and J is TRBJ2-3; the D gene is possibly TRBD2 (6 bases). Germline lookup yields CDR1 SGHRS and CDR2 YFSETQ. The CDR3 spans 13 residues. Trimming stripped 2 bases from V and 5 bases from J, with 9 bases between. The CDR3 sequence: CASSFAGIDTQYF. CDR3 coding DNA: TGCGCCAGCAGCTTCGCGGGAATAGATACGCAGTATTTT.

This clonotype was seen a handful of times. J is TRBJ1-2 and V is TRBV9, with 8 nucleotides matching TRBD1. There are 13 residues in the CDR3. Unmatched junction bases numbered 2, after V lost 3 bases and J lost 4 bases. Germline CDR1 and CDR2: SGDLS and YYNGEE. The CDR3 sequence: CASSGQGSYGYTF. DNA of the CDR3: TGTGCCAGCAGCGGACAGGGGAGCTATGGCTACACCTTC.

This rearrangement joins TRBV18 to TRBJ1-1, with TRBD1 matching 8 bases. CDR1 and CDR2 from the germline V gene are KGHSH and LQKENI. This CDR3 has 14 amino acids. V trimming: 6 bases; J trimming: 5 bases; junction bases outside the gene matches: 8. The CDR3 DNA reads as TGTGCCAGCTCGCCGAATACAGGGGGGACTGAAGCTTTCTTT. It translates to CASSPNTGGTEAFF.

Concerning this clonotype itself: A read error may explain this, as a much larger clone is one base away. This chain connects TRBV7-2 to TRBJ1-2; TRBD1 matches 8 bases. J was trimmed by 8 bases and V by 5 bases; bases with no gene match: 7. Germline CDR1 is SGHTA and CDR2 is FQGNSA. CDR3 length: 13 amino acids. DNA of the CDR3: TGTGCCAGCAGCGCAAGGACAGGGTACGGCTACACCTTC. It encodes CASSARTGYGYTF.

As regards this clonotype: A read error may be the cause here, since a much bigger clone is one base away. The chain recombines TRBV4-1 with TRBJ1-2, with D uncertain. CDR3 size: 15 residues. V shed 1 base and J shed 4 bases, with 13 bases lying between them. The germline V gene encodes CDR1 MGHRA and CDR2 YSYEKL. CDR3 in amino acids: CASSQVHRRGYGYTF. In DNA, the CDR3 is TGCGCCAGCAGCCAAGTTCACCGACGGGGCTATGGCTACACCTTC.

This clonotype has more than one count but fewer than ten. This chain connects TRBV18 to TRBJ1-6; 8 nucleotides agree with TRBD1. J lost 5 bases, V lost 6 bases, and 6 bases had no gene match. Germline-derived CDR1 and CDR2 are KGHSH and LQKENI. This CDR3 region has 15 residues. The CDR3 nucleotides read TGTGCCAGCTCCACTCTGGACAGGGATAATTCACCCCTCCACTTT. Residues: CASSTLDRDNSPLHF.

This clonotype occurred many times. The CDR3 spells CASSPPMGGEQFF. Here the CDR3 DNA reads TGTGCCAGCTCACCCCCGATGGGGGGTGAGCAGTTCTTC. The gene calls are TRBV18 and TRBJ2-1; tentatively, D is TRBD2 (6 bases). Trimming left V 3 bases short and J 9 bases short, with 12 bases between. CDR1 KGHSH and CDR2 LQKENI come from the germline V gene. The CDR3 sequence is 13 residues long.

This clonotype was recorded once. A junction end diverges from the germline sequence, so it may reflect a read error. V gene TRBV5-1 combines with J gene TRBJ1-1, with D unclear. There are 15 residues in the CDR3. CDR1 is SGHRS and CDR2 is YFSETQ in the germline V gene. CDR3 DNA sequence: TGCGCCGGCAGCTTGGGCACTACGATGAACACTGAAGCTTTCTTT. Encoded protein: CAGSLGTTMNTEAFF.

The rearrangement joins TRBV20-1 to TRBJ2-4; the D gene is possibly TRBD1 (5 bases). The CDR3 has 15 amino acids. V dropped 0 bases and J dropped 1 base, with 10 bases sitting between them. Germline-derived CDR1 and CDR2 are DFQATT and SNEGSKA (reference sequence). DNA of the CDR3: TGCAGTGCTAGAGATGGGGCTAGTGCCAAAAACATTCAGTACTTC. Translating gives CSARDGASAKNIQYF.

Here the CDR3 reads CASSHRPMRSNEQFF. CDR3 nucleotides: TGTGCCAGCAGCCATAGGCCAATGCGGTCCAATGAGCAGTTCTTC. The J gene is TRBJ2-1, the V gene TRBV3-1; unclear D gene. Germline V gives CDR1 LGHDT, CDR2 YNNKEL (reference sequence). Trimming pared 3 bases from V and 6 bases from J, leaving 15 bases between. The CDR3 loop spans 15 amino acids.

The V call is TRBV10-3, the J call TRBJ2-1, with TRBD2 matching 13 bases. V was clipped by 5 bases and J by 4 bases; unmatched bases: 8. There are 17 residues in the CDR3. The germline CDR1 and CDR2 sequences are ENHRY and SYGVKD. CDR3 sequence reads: CAISPAGLAGEYNEQFF. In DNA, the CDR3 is TGTGCCATCAGTCCTGCCGGACTAGCGGGGGAGTACAATGAGCAGTTCTTC.

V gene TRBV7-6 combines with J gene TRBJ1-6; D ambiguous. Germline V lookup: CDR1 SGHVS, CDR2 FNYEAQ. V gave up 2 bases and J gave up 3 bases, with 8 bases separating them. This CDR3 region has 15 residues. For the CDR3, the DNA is TGTGCCAGCAGCTTAAATTCTTACTATAATTCACCCCTCCACTTT. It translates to CASSLNSYYNSPLHF.

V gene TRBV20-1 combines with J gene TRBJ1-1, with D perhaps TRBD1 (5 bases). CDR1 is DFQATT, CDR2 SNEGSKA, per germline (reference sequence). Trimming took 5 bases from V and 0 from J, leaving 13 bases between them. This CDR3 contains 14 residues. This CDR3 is CSAGTQQMNTEAFF. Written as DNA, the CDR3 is TGCAGTGCTGGGACCCAACAAATGAACACTGAAGCTTTCTTT.

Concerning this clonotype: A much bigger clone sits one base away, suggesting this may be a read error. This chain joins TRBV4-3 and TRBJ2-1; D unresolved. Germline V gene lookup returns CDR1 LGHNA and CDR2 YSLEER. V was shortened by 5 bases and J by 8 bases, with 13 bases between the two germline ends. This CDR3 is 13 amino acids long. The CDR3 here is CASSSPGKDEQFF. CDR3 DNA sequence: TGCGCCAGCAGCTCTCCGGGTAAGGATGAGCAGTTCTTC.

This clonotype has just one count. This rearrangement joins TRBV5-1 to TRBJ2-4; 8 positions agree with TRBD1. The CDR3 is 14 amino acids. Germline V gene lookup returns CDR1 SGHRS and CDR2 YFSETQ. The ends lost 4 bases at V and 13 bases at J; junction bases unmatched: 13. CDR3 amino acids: CASSPRQGTGEQYF. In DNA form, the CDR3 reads TGCGCCAGCAGCCCAAGACAGGGGACGGGGGAGCAGTACTTC. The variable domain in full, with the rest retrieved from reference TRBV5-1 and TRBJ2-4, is KAGVTQTPRYLIKTRGQQVTLSCSPISGHRSVSWYQQTPGQGLQFLFEYFSETQRNKGNFPGRFSGRQFSNSRSEMNVSTLELGDSALYLCASSPRQGTGEQYFGAGTRLSVL.

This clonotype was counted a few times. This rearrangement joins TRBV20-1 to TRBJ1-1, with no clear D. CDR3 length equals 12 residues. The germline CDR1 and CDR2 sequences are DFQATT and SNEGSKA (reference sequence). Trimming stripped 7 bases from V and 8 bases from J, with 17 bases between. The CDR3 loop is CSVGSGVPEAFF. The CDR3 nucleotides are TGCAGTGTGGGCAGCGGAGTCCCCGAAGCTTTCTTT.